The rows below give T cell receptor beta chains drawn from one sample of a study of monozygotic twins with inflammatory bowel disease. TCRdb re-called the 5' RACE reads and gives one entry per CDR3 protein, without DNA. The sample is made up of over 200,000 distinct CDR3 sequences, and the top ten hold roughly 1.5% of it. Sequencing used blood. Receptor source: a human donor with ulcerative colitis or Crohn's disease, or a healthy co-twin of an affected twin (not recorded which). Each CDR3 is given with its conserved first and last residue.

cdr3_aa: CASSLSGAGTGELFF
v_call: TRBV12-3/TRBV12-4
j_call: TRBJ2-2
cdr3_length: 15

cdr3_aa: CASRLPEGRARQPQHF
v_call: TRBV12-2
j_call: TRBJ1-5
cdr3_length: 16

cdr3_aa: CSARAPTGLTDTQYF
v_call: TRBV20-1
j_call: TRBJ2-3
cdr3_length: 15

cdr3_aa: CASSVPTGPGGTDTQYF
v_call: TRBV5-1
j_call: TRBJ2-3
cdr3_length: 17

cdr3_aa: CASSYSWTGQNYGYTF
v_call: TRBV6-5
j_call: TRBJ1-2
cdr3_length: 16

cdr3_aa: CASSESSGTNYEQYF
v_call: TRBV25-1
j_call: TRBJ2-7
cdr3_length: 15

cdr3_aa: CSARGQNYGYTF
v_call: TRBV20-1
j_call: TRBJ1-2
cdr3_length: 12

cdr3_aa: CASSHRSGYEQYF
v_call: TRBV7-6
j_call: TRBJ2-7
cdr3_length: 13

cdr3_aa: CASTQGYLFEAFF
v_call: TRBV12-3/TRBV12-4
j_call: TRBJ1-1
cdr3_length: 13

cdr3_aa: CASSFGPGTPEAFF
v_call: TRBV7-3
j_call: TRBJ1-1
cdr3_length: 14

cdr3_aa: CASSGDTWEQFF
v_call: TRBV2
j_call: TRBJ2-1
cdr3_length: 12

cdr3_aa: CASSYSTGGSHYEQYF
v_call: TRBV6-5
j_call: TRBJ2-7
cdr3_length: 16

cdr3_aa: CASSPPIQTQYF
v_call: TRBV18
j_call: TRBJ2-5
cdr3_length: 12

cdr3_aa: CAIKDGTGELFF
v_call: TRBV5-1
j_call: TRBJ2-2
cdr3_length: 12

cdr3_aa: CASGPDSHTGELFF
v_call: TRBV12-5
j_call: TRBJ2-2
cdr3_length: 14

cdr3_aa: CSVAGQGNTEAFF
v_call: TRBV29-1
j_call: TRBJ1-1
cdr3_length: 13

cdr3_aa: CASSWTGLNTEAFF
v_call: TRBV5-1
j_call: TRBJ1-1
cdr3_length: 14

cdr3_aa: CASSERSPVLKNSPLHF
v_call: TRBV19
j_call: TRBJ1-6
cdr3_length: 17

cdr3_aa: CASSHDRGDTQYF
v_call: TRBV7-8
j_call: TRBJ2-3
cdr3_length: 13

cdr3_aa: CSGRVLETQYF
v_call: TRBV20-1
j_call: TRBJ2-5
cdr3_length: 11

cdr3_aa: CASSFDQGQPQHF
v_call: TRBV5-1
j_call: TRBJ1-5
cdr3_length: 13

cdr3_aa: CSASAPTGVRETQYF
v_call: TRBV20-1
j_call: TRBJ2-5
cdr3_length: 15

cdr3_aa: CASSYDPGTNYGYTF
v_call: TRBV11-2
j_call: TRBJ1-2
cdr3_length: 15

cdr3_aa: CASSETGGKYNEQFF
v_call: TRBV19
j_call: TRBJ2-1
cdr3_length: 15

cdr3_aa: CASSGPGTEAFF
v_call: TRBV25-1
j_call: TRBJ1-1
cdr3_length: 12

cdr3_aa: CASSTSRGWQYF
v_call: TRBV7-9
j_call: TRBJ2-7
cdr3_length: 12

cdr3_aa: CATSRTGLAAYNEQFF
v_call: TRBV15
j_call: TRBJ2-1
cdr3_length: 16

cdr3_aa: CASSPHLGEDTEAYF
v_call: TRBV6-1
j_call: TRBJ1-1
cdr3_length: 15

cdr3_aa: CAIRGTIYSGANVLTF
v_call: TRBV7-9
j_call: TRBJ2-6
cdr3_length: 16

cdr3_aa: CASSLAQGADTQYF
v_call: TRBV5-1
j_call: TRBJ2-3
cdr3_length: 14

cdr3_aa: CATSSRSVRAETQYF
v_call: TRBV15
j_call: TRBJ2-5
cdr3_length: 15

cdr3_aa: CASSSAYNEQFF
v_call: TRBV12-3/TRBV12-4
j_call: TRBJ2-1
cdr3_length: 12

cdr3_aa: CASKGGRNTEAFF
v_call: TRBV6-5
j_call: TRBJ1-1
cdr3_length: 13

cdr3_aa: CAIRGTSGGENTGELFF
v_call: TRBV10-3
j_call: TRBJ2-2
cdr3_length: 17

cdr3_aa: CASSPVQGIVEKLFF
v_call: TRBV12-3/TRBV12-4
j_call: TRBJ1-4
cdr3_length: 15

cdr3_aa: CASSYRGRGGNQPQHF
v_call: TRBV5-5
j_call: TRBJ1-5
cdr3_length: 16

cdr3_aa: CASSLGGGQPVIGTGNEQFF
v_call: TRBV11-2
j_call: TRBJ2-1
cdr3_length: 20

cdr3_aa: CASSRDSGIRNSPLHF
v_call: TRBV11-2
j_call: TRBJ1-6
cdr3_length: 16

cdr3_aa: CASSQDGSGAVDKTDTQYF
v_call: TRBV4-2
j_call: TRBJ2-3
cdr3_length: 19

cdr3_aa: CASSSPRTARTEAFF
v_call: TRBV27
j_call: TRBJ1-1
cdr3_length: 15

cdr3_aa: CASSKDGNSPLHF
v_call: TRBV21-1
j_call: TRBJ1-6
cdr3_length: 13

cdr3_aa: CATSPTGGPQFF
v_call: TRBV15
j_call: TRBJ2-1
cdr3_length: 12

cdr3_aa: CASSLGQNLNEQFF
v_call: TRBV5-1
j_call: TRBJ2-1
cdr3_length: 14

cdr3_aa: CASSPPTGAAQYF
v_call: TRBV27
j_call: TRBJ2-3
cdr3_length: 13

cdr3_aa: CASSPGLDSYEQYF
v_call: TRBV5-1
j_call: TRBJ2-7
cdr3_length: 14

cdr3_aa: CASRQSGGTDTQYF
v_call: TRBV27
j_call: TRBJ2-3
cdr3_length: 14

cdr3_aa: CASSRTGMGNTEAFF
v_call: TRBV5-1
j_call: TRBJ1-1
cdr3_length: 15

cdr3_aa: CASSGNLGTEQFF
v_call: TRBV5-1
j_call: TRBJ2-1
cdr3_length: 13